Below are 11 T cell receptor beta chains sequenced from a single sample in a study of blood T cell repertoires in COVID-19. TCRdb's copy holds only in-frame clones and misses some; the assay was immunoSEQ multiplex PCR. Of 210,000 or so clones in the sample, 80% to 90% are singletons; the top ten hold under 4.5%. Specimen: PBMCs or T cells enriched from blood (not recorded which). The receptors were gathered from a woman aged 25-40 years who had been exposed to COVID-19.

This rearrangement joins TRBV21-1 to TRBJ2-1; the table gives TRBD2 as D, unverified against the DNA. TRBV21-1 is a documented pseudogene. The CDR3 length is 21 residues. Here the CDR3 DNA reads TGTGCCAGCAGCAAAACGCCCTACGCTAGCGGGATTAAAAGCTCCTACAATGAGCAGTTCTTC. Translation: CASSKTPYASGIKSSYNEQFF.

This clone was seen more than once but under ten times. The chain has TRBV5-1 and TRBJ2-6; D remains ambiguous. Germline V gives CDR1 SGHRS, CDR2 YFSETQ. This CDR3 has 15 amino acids. Deletions cut 5 bases from V and 0 bases from J, with 9 bases between. CDR3 amino acids: CASRVQASGANVLTF. The CDR3 DNA reads as TGCGCCAGCAGGGTCCAGGCCTCTGGGGCCAACGTCCTGACTTTC.

The V call is TRBV12-5, the J call TRBJ1-2, with D maybe TRBD1 (6 bases). Trimming stripped 4 bases from V and 3 bases from J, with 12 bases between. The germline gives CDR1 LGHNT, CDR2 FRNRAP. The CDR3 runs 14 residues. The CDR3: CASGYAGVDYGYTF. In DNA form, the CDR3 reads TGTGCTAGTGGTTACGCAGGGGTAGACTATGGCTACACCTTC.

This chain joins TRBV4-1 and TRBJ2-1; weak D call: TRBD1 (5 bases). The CDR3 loop spans 14 amino acids. Germline V gene sequence: CDR1 MGHRA, CDR2 YSYEKL. Trimming stripped 3 bases from V and 4 bases from J, with 10 bases between. The CDR3 loop reads CASSQGQGYNEQFF. The DNA of the CDR3 is TGCGCCAGCAGCCAGGGGCAGGGATACAATGAGCAGTTCTTC.

The chain uses TRBV29-1 and TRBJ2-7, with 11 bases matching TRBD1. This CDR3 region has 13 residues. Per the germline V gene, CDR1 is SQVTM and CDR2 is ANQGSEA. The junction had 1 base not matched to a gene; V was cut back by 6 bases and J by 0 bases. CDR3 nucleotides: TGCAGCGTCGGGACAGGGGGCTCCTACGAGCAGTACTTC. Residues: CSVGTGGSYEQYF.

This chain uses TRBV29-1 with TRBJ1-1; D may be TRBD1 (6 bases). Germline values: CDR1 SQVTM, CDR2 ANQGSEA. CDR3 size: 16 residues. V shed 6 bases and J shed 0 bases, with 20 bases lying between them. The CDR3 sequence is CSVFGSRQALNTEAFF. CDR3 sequence (DNA): TGCAGCGTCTTTGGGTCTAGACAGGCCCTGAACACTGAAGCTTTCTTT.

V usage is TRBV19 and J usage is TRBJ2-3; 11 bases agree with TRBD2. Germline-derived CDR1 and CDR2 are LNHDA and SQIVND (reference sequence). This CDR3 is 16 amino acids long. Trimming removed 9 bases from V and 0 bases from J; junction bases left unmatched: 8. The CDR3 is CASKLTSGRSTDTQYF. The CDR3 nucleotides read TGTGCCAGCAAGCTTACTAGCGGGAGAAGCACAGATACGCAGTATTTT.

The chain recombines TRBV7-9 with TRBJ1-4, with 9 bases matching TRBD1. V shed 5 bases, J shed 8 bases, and the junction held 9 bases outside the gene matches. The CDR3 is made up of 15 amino acids. CDR1 and CDR2 (germline): SEHNR, FQNEAQ (reference sequence). This chain's CDR3 is CASSKGGQGHEKLFF. CDR3 nucleotide sequence: TGTGCCAGCAGCAAAGGGGGACAGGGACACGAAAAACTGTTTTTT.

The J gene is TRBJ2-5, the V gene TRBV3-1 (or the pseudogene TRBV3-2); D gene ambiguous. CDR3 length equals 14 residues. CDR1 and CDR2 (germline): LGHDT, YNNKEL (reference sequence). The germline V and J ends were trimmed by 1 base and 7 bases, with 13 bases remaining between them. DNA of the CDR3: TGTGCCAGCAGCCAAGTTGGTACTACGCCGACCCAGTACTTC. It translates to CASSQVGTTPTQYF.

This clone has only one observation. V gene TRBV9 combines with J gene TRBJ1-1; 8 bases match TRBD1. The V segment lost 3 bases and the J segment 3 bases; nucleotides outside the gene matches: 7. Germline lookup yields CDR1 SGDLS and CDR2 YYNGEE. CDR3 length: 15 residues. The CDR3, as DNA: TGTGCCAGCAGCGCAACCCAGGGGGCGGACACTGAAGCTTTCTTT. The encoded protein is CASSATQGADTEAFF.

This rearrangement joins TRBV2 to TRBJ1-1; D gene uncertain. The CDR3 is 15 amino acids. Germline V gene lookup returns CDR1 SNHLY and CDR2 FYNNEI. V was trimmed by 6 bases and J by 0 bases, leaving 14 bases between them. CDR3 amino acids: CASSGPDTMNTEAFF. CDR3 coding DNA: TGTGCCAGCAGCGGCCCCGACACGATGAACACTGAAGCTTTCTTT.